These 8 T cell receptor beta chains were all obtained from the same sample, sequenced in a study of OX40 agonist ivuxolimab in advanced cancers. Sequencing used immunoSEQ multiplex PCR; TCRdb keeps in-frame clones, though not all of them. The data contain around 85,000 clones, about 89% of them singletons. Sample: CD4+ or CD8+ T cells sorted from blood, taken in a trial of the OX40 agonist ivuxolimab. The origin of the receptors is an adult with an advanced solid tumor such as melanoma, head and neck, liver or kidney cancer.

This chain connects TRBV4-3 to TRBJ1-5; possible D gene TRBD1, 6 bases. This CDR3 contains 16 residues. Germline assignment: CDR1 LGHNA and CDR2 YSLEER. V was pared by 0 bases and J by 4 bases, with 13 bases between. In nucleotides, the CDR3 is TGCGCCAGCAGCCAAGATTGGGGGGCTCGGAATCAGCCCCAGCATTTT. It translates to CASSQDWGARNQPQHF.

J is TRBJ2-6 and V is TRBV7-9, with TRBD1 matching 8 bases. The CDR3 sequence is 17 residues long. V lost 5 bases to trimming and J lost 0 bases; unmatched junction nucleotides: 6. Germline values: CDR1 SEHNR, CDR2 FQNEAQ (reference sequence). The DNA for the CDR3 is TGTGCCAGCAGCCCGTGGGACAGGAACTCTGGGGCCAACGTCCTGACTTTC. It encodes CASSPWDRNSGANVLTF.

The chain joins TRBV10-3 to TRBJ2-1; 10 bases map to TRBD2. J gave up 3 bases and V 3 bases, and 5 bases lay outside the gene matches. Germline loops: CDR1 ENHRY, CDR2 SYGVKD. This CDR3 has 16 amino acids. The DNA for the CDR3 is TGTGCCATCAGTGACCTATCTAGCGGGAGCTACAATGAGCAGTTCTTC. It translates to CAISDLSSGSYNEQFF.

V gene TRBV19 combines with J gene TRBJ2-7; 7 nucleotides line up with TRBD1. The CDR3 is 12 amino acids. V gave up 8 bases and J gave up 7 bases; unmatched junction bases: 8. Germline V gene data show CDR1 as LNHDA and CDR2 as SQIVND (reference sequence). CDR3 sequence (DNA): TGTGCCAGTCGACAGGGTTTAGGGGAGCAGTACTTC. Translation: CASRQGLGEQYF.

The chain recombines TRBV27 with TRBJ2-1, with 8 nucleotides matching TRBD1. Trimming took 4 bases from V and 6 from J; bases not matched to a gene: 8. Germline V gene sequence: CDR1 MNHEY, CDR2 SMNVEV (reference sequence). CDR3 length equals 15 residues. CDR3 sequence: CASSYGPGTGNEQFF. The CDR3, as DNA: TGTGCCAGCAGTTATGGGCCCGGGACAGGCAATGAGCAGTTCTTC.

In the case of this clone: At one end the junction does not follow the germline gene, possibly because of a read error. The chain recombines TRBV10-3 with TRBJ2-1; D is uncertain. Germline V gene lookup returns CDR1 ENHRY and CDR2 SYGVKD. There are 11 residues in the CDR3. The CDR3 spells CAIRESEKEFF. The DNA for the CDR3 is TGTGCCATCAGGGAGTCCGAGAAGGAGTTCTTC.

The chain couples TRBV14 to TRBJ2-2, with D possibly being TRBD1 (5 bases). The CDR3 has 14 residues. The germline CDR1 and CDR2 sequences are SGHDN and FVKESK. Trimming cost V 4 bases and J 7 bases, with 13 bases left between them. CDR3 in DNA: TGTGCCAGCAGCCCCCATTGGGGCCTCGGGGAGCTGTTTTTT. Translating gives CASSPHWGLGELFF.

For this clone: Other DNA sequences within the sample encode an identical CDR3. The chain uses TRBV30 and TRBJ2-7; D is perhaps TRBD1 or TRBD2 (5 bases each). The CDR3 runs to 12 residues. The germline V gene encodes CDR1 GTSNPN and CDR2 SVGIG (reference sequence). CDR3 DNA: TGCGCCTGGAGCTATGGGGGATACGAGCAGTACGTC. It translates to CAWSYGGYEQYV.